Presented here are 27 T cell receptor beta chains from one specimen sequenced in a study of technical replicates of blood from several donors. The table came from immunoSEQ multiplex PCR; TCRdb's copy has only in-frame clones and leaves some out. This repertoire shows about 74,000 clones, more than 90% found once; its top ten account for about 0.37%. Material: T cells isolated from PBMCs. Every receptor here comes from a human donor in good health.

The chain links TRBV18 to TRBJ2-5; D unresolved. The germline V gene has CDR1 KGHSH and CDR2 LQKENI. Trimming cost V 3 bases and J 3 bases, with 8 bases left between them. The length of the CDR3 is 13 residues. This chain's CDR3 is CASSPSTEETQYF. In DNA form, the CDR3 reads TGTGCCAGCTCACCCTCAACAGAAGAGACCCAGTACTTC. Drawing the rest from reference TRBV18 and TRBJ2-5, the complete variable domain is NAGVMQNPRHLVRRRGQEARLRCSPMKGHSHVYWYRQLPEEGLKFMVYLQKENIIDESGMPKERFSAEFPKEGPSILRIQQVVRGDSAAYFCASSPSTEETQYFGPGTRLLVL.

This clone was found once. The genes are TRBV6-5 and TRBJ2-5, with 10 nucleotides matching TRBD2. This CDR3 region has 16 residues. Germline CDR1 MNHEY, CDR2 SVGAGI. With V trimmed by 0 bases and J by 2 bases, 3 bases remained unmatched. This CDR3 is CASSYSLAGGQETQYF. CDR3 coding DNA: TGTGCCAGCAGTTACTCTTTAGCGGGAGGACAAGAGACCCAGTACTTC.

This clone was detected once. The genes are TRBV19 and TRBJ2-5, with 7 positions matching TRBD2. The V and J ends lost 6 bases and 5 bases, in that order; junction bases with no gene match: 9. CDR3 length equals 14 residues. Germline CDR1 is LNHDA and CDR2 is SQIVND (reference sequence). CDR3 region: CASSLADLWETQYF. The CDR3 DNA reads TGTGCCAGTAGCCTAGCGGATCTTTGGGAGACCCAGTACTTC.

The chain links TRBV27 to TRBJ2-2, with 11 bases that match TRBD2. Germline V CDR1 and CDR2: MNHEY, SMNVEV (reference sequence). This CDR3 comprises 17 residues. V shed 5 bases, J shed 4 bases, and the junction held 9 bases outside the gene matches. The CDR3 is CASSPLAGGLITGELFF. The CDR3, as DNA: TGTGCCAGCAGTCCCCTAGCGGGAGGCCTTATCACCGGGGAGCTGTTTTTT.

The rearrangement joins TRBV7-2 to TRBJ2-3; 10 positions agree with TRBD2. The V gene's germline CDR1 is SGHTA and CDR2 FQGNSA. The CDR3 spans 15 residues. Trimming cost V 4 bases and J 4 bases; bases outside gene matches: 5. The CDR3 nucleotides read TGTGCCAGCAGCTCTACTAGCGGGACCCCAGATACGCAGTATTTT. Protein product: CASSSTSGTPDTQYF.

This clone occurred once. The rearrangement uses TRBV7-8 and TRBJ2-1, with D uncertain. Trimming removed 2 bases at V and 3 bases at J, with 8 bases between. The CDR3 is 14 amino acids. CDR1 and CDR2 from the germline V gene are SGHVS and FQNEAQ. Here the CDR3 reads CASSLLGNYNEQFF. In DNA, the CDR3 is TGTGCCAGCAGCTTATTGGGCAACTACAATGAGCAGTTCTTC.

The chain is built from TRBV9 and TRBJ2-1, with D perhaps matching TRBD2 (5 bases). The V gene's germline CDR1 is SGDLS and CDR2 YYNGEE. V lost 1 base and J lost 6, with 14 bases in between. CDR3 length equals 15 residues. Written as DNA, the CDR3 is TGTGCCAGCAGCGTAAGGGAGCTCAAGGCCAATGAGCAGTTCTTC. Its translation is CASSVRELKANEQFF.

The V call is TRBV9, the J call TRBJ2-2; 8 bases align to TRBD2. The V and J ends lost 0 bases and 1 base, in that order; junction bases with no gene match: 8. The V gene's germline CDR1 is SGDLS and CDR2 YYNGEE. The CDR3 consists of 18 residues. CDR3 in amino acids: CASSVVSGLAGNTGELFF. The CDR3 nucleotides are TGTGCCAGCAGCGTAGTTTCCGGGCTAGCGGGGAACACCGGGGAGCTGTTTTTT.

This rearrangement joins TRBV7-8 to TRBJ1-1, with a possible D match to TRBD1 (6 bases). The germline gives CDR1 SGHVS, CDR2 FQNEAQ. Trimming removed 6 bases from V and 2 bases from J, with 19 bases in between. There are 16 residues in the CDR3. The DNA for the CDR3 is TGTGCCAGCAGTTACCGCCGGGACATGCCCAACACTGAAGCTTTCTTT. This codes for CASSYRRDMPNTEAFF. The whole variable domain, remainder taken from reference TRBV7-8 and TRBJ1-1, is GAGVSQSPRYKVAKRGQDVALRCDPISGHVSLFWYQQALGQGPEFLTYFQNEAQLDKSGLPSDRFFAERPEGSVSTLKIQRTQQEDSAVYLCASSYRRDMPNTEAFFGQGTRLTVV.

The genes are TRBV27 and TRBJ2-7; 7 bases align to TRBD1. V lost 2 bases and J lost 5; bases outside the gene matches: 3. In germline, CDR1 is MNHEY, CDR2 SMNVEV (reference sequence). CDR3 length equals 13 residues. CDR3 residues: CASSLGQGDEQYF. The CDR3 nucleotides read TGTGCCAGCAGTTTAGGGCAGGGGGACGAGCAGTACTTC.

This chain connects TRBV7-9 to TRBJ2-2; D is undetermined. Deletions cut 8 bases from V and 2 bases from J, with 3 bases between. The CDR3 covers 11 residues. Germline V gene lookup returns CDR1 SEHNR and CDR2 FQNEAQ (reference sequence). CDR3 amino acids: CASHNTGELFF. The CDR3 DNA reads as TGTGCCAGCCATAACACCGGGGAGCTGTTTTTT.

The chain combines TRBV18 with TRBJ1-1, with 12 nucleotides matching TRBD1. The germline V gene encodes CDR1 KGHSH and CDR2 LQKENI. This CDR3 is 13 amino acids long. V lost 6 bases and J lost 11; bases outside the gene matches: 7. CDR3 loop: CASSQGQGALAFF. In DNA, the CDR3 is TGTGCCAGCTCCCAGGGACAGGGGGCGTTGGCTTTCTTT.

The gene calls are TRBV29-1 and TRBJ2-1; no clear D gene. In germline, CDR1 is SQVTM, CDR2 ANQGSEA. Trimming removed 4 bases at V and 0 bases at J, with 16 bases between. This CDR3 spans 16 amino acids. Here the CDR3 reads CSVGFAEANSYNEQFF. DNA of the CDR3: TGCAGCGTTGGATTCGCGGAAGCCAACTCCTACAATGAGCAGTTCTTC.

CDR3 bases: TGTGCCAGTAGTATTTACGGCAGGGGTAGCTCTGGGGCCAACGTCCTGACTTTC. It is translated as CASSIYGRGSSGANVLTF. The V gene is TRBV19, the J gene TRBJ2-6; possibly TRBD1 for D (6 bases). The CDR3 is 18 residues long. V was pared by 3 bases and J by 0 bases, with 15 bases between. The germline V gene has CDR1 LNHDA and CDR2 SQIVND (reference sequence).

The chain links TRBV19 to TRBJ1-1, with 10 bases matching TRBD1. Germline loops: CDR1 LNHDA, CDR2 SQIVND (reference sequence). V dropped 11 bases and J dropped 4; count of bases not matched to a gene: 10. The CDR3 is 14 amino acids. The CDR3 region is CASRDRGTGTEAFF. The CDR3 DNA sequence: TGTGCCTCCCGGGACAGGGGAACGGGCACTGAAGCTTTCTTT.

The V call is TRBV4-3, the J call TRBJ2-7, with 10 nucleotides matching TRBD2. The length of the CDR3 is 16 residues. Germline V lookup: CDR1 LGHNA, CDR2 YSLEER. J was trimmed by 3 bases and V by 3 bases; bases with no gene match: 8. This chain's CDR3 is CASSQALAGESYEQYF. The CDR3 DNA follows: TGCGCCAGCAGCCAGGCCCTAGCGGGAGAGAGCTACGAGCAGTACTTC.

This rearrangement joins TRBV28 to TRBJ1-2, with a tentative D call TRBD1 (5 bases). The CDR3 runs 13 residues. Germline-derived CDR1 and CDR2 are MDHEN and SYDVKM. Trimming pared 3 bases from V and 4 bases from J, leaving 9 bases between. The CDR3 sequence is CASSFQGGYGYTF. The CDR3 coding sequence is TGTGCCAGCAGTTTTCAGGGTGGCTATGGCTACACCTTC.

This clone showed up just once. The rearrangement joins TRBV28 to TRBJ2-7; TRBD2 might be the D (6 bases). This CDR3 has 14 residues. In germline, CDR1 is MDHEN, CDR2 SYDVKM. Trimming cost V 2 bases and J 5 bases, with 13 bases left between them. CDR3 region: CASSLRRDRDEQYF. The CDR3 region has the DNA TGTGCCAGCAGTTTACGGCGGGATCGTGACGAGCAGTACTTC.

The chain couples TRBV13 to TRBJ1-5, with D unresolved. This CDR3 region has 12 residues. In germline, CDR1 is PRHDT, CDR2 FYEKMQ (reference sequence). Trimming cost V 2 bases and J 6 bases, with 5 bases left between them. This chain's CDR3 is CASSLSSQPQHF. In DNA, the CDR3 is TGTGCCAGCAGCTTATCGAGTCAGCCCCAGCATTTT.

This sequence joins TRBV29-1 and TRBJ2-3, with D possibly matching TRBD2 (5 bases). CDR3 length equals 15 residues. Between the trimmed V and J ends, which lost 4 bases and 0 bases, there was a span of 14 bases. The germline V gene encodes CDR1 SQVTM and CDR2 ANQGSEA. The chain's CDR3 is CSVAPIAQSTDTQYF. CDR3 DNA: TGCAGCGTTGCCCCGATAGCGCAAAGCACAGATACGCAGTATTTT.

This clone was counted a single time. V gene TRBV29-1 combines with J gene TRBJ2-1; TRBD2 matches at 8 bases. CDR3 length: 15 amino acids. The germline V gene encodes CDR1 SQVTM and CDR2 ANQGSEA. The junction had 12 bases not matched to a gene; V was cut back by 3 bases and J by 8 bases. CDR3 loop: CSVELGGRLPYEQFF. Here the CDR3 DNA reads TGCAGCGTTGAGTTAGGCGGGAGGTTACCATATGAGCAGTTCTTC.

This clone occurred once. The chain combines TRBV28 with TRBJ2-2, with 9 nucleotides matching TRBD2. The germline V gene has CDR1 MDHEN and CDR2 SYDVKM. CDR3 size: 15 residues. The ends lost 2 bases at V and 5 bases at J; junction bases unmatched: 3. In DNA form, the CDR3 reads TGTGCCAGCAGTTTAATAGCGGGAGTAACCGGGGAGCTGTTTTTT. The encoded protein is CASSLIAGVTGELFF.

The chain couples TRBV6-4 to TRBJ2-3; D is unclear. The CDR3 extends over 16 amino acids. The germline V gene encodes CDR1 MRHNA and CDR2 SNTAGT. Trimming removed 1 base at V and 1 base at J, with 12 bases between. The CDR3 here is CASSDLVGQGTDTQYF. CDR3 DNA: TGTGCCAGCAGTGACTTAGTGGGTCAGGGCACAGATACGCAGTATTTT.

This chain joins TRBV5-1 and TRBJ1-1; no definite D call. CDR1 and CDR2 from the germline V gene are SGHRS and YFSETQ. V dropped 4 bases and J dropped 2 bases, with 12 bases sitting between them. The CDR3 has 14 amino acids. Here the CDR3 DNA reads TGCGCCAGCAGCGACCGGACGGGAAACACTGAAGCTTTCTTT. This gives the protein CASSDRTGNTEAFF.

V gene TRBV19 combines with J gene TRBJ1-5; D unresolved. V was pared by 5 bases and J by 6 bases, with 11 bases between. The length of the CDR3 is 13 residues. Germline V CDR1 and CDR2: LNHDA, SQIVND (reference sequence). CDR3 in amino acids: CASSANFGQPQHF. Written as DNA, the CDR3 is TGTGCCAGTAGTGCCAACTTCGGTCAGCCCCAGCATTTT.

CDR3 nucleotides: TGTGCCAGCAGTGAAGGGACTAGCGGGTTGGGTGAGCAGTACTTC. Translated, it gives CASSEGTSGLGEQYF. The rearrangement uses TRBV9 and TRBJ2-7; TRBD2 agrees at 12 bases. Germline loops: CDR1 SGDLS, CDR2 YYNGEE. The CDR3 runs to 15 residues. Trimming cost V 5 bases and J 7 bases; bases outside gene matches: 10.

This rearrangement joins TRBV9 to TRBJ2-1; perhaps TRBD2 as D (6 bases). V lost 0 bases to trimming and J lost 9 bases, with 7 bases between them. CDR3 length: 12 amino acids. Germline V gene lookup returns CDR1 SGDLS and CDR2 YYNGEE. The CDR3 sequence is CASSVDGSEQFF. As DNA, the CDR3 is TGTGCCAGCAGCGTAGACGGGAGTGAGCAGTTCTTC. The full variable domain, rest sourced from reference TRBV9 and TRBJ2-1, is DSGVTQTPKHLITATGQRVTLRCSPRSGDLSVYWYQQSLDQGLQFLIQYYNGEERAKGNILERFSAQQFPDLHSELNLSSLELGDSALYFCASSVDGSEQFFGPGTRLTVL.